This T cell receptor (beta chain) was captured by sequencing in a study of Graves' ophthalmopathy and Graves' hyperthyroidism (dated by TCRdb to 2016 to 2019). Looking at the study overall: Peripheral blood was collected before any treatment was given, at the time of initial diagnosis. The independent validation cohort included 18 hyperthyroidism patients plus 17 patients who later progressed from hyperthyroidism to ophthalmopathy. To tell Graves' ophthalmopathy apart from Graves' hyperthyroidism, and to predict which patients would progress to ophthalmopathy, the study relied on TCR beta repertoire signatures. In total, some 140 blood samples were TCR-sequenced: some 43 ophthalmopathy, approximately 80 hyperthyroidism and some 17 hyperthyroidism-to-ophthalmopathy patients. In more than five hyperthyroidism patients, the T-cell repertoires found in thyroid tissue were compared with those found in blood. To explore V-J signatures that separate ophthalmopathy from hyperthyroidism, a discovery set of about 98 patients was enrolled, consisting of about 43 with ophthalmopathy and roughly 57 with stable hyperthyroidism. After sampling, hyperthyroidism patients received methimazole starting at 30 mg daily, and ophthalmopathy patients received high-dose intravenous methylprednisolone.

A patient counted as having stable hyperthyroidism if there was no progression to ophthalmopathy within 18 months of follow-up. Hyperthyroidism patients were newly diagnosed, were aged 18 to 65 years, and had a disease duration under 2 months. Anyone with other autoimmune diseases, uncontrolled infections, pregnancy or lactation was excluded from the study. Clinical symptoms, serum thyroxine, TRAb, thyroid ultrasound and orbital computed tomography were used for diagnosis. Using Ficoll-Paque density gradient centrifugation, PBMCs were isolated from over 8.5 ml of fresh peripheral blood. Total RNA was extracted with Trizol reagent and quality-checked on an Agilent 2100 Bioanalyzer. Trimming takes 11 bases from V and 5 bases from J, and the germline ends sit 12 bases apart. The germline V gene (reference sequence) sets CDR1 to LNHDA and CDR2 to SQIVND. The CDR3 starts with the cysteine, ends with the phenylalanine, and has 11 residues. The read is trimmed to its CDR3 DNA, 33 bases read in frame from base 1.

For repertoire sequencing, the TCR beta CDR3 regions were amplified from RNA transcripts. The first round of RT-PCR was done with HTBI primers and the Qiagen OneStep RT-PCR kit, and was followed by a second round of multiplex PCR, then size selection and purification. Libraries were sequenced paired-end with 100 bp reads on an Illumina HiSeq2000. The source study handled its data this way. SOAPnuke was used to process the reads, throwing out any read that had adapters, had uncalled bases, had a mean Phred below 15, or lacked an exact constant-primer or identifier match. COPE v1.2.5 was used to merge high-quality paired reads. Each unique nucleotide sequence was treated as a clonotype, and MiTCR v1.1 was used to align the clonotypes to the IMGT TRB V, D and J references. The analysis was limited to V-J combinations with a frequency above 0.0001, which together covered 99.2% of repertoires. A TCR clonal expansion and chaos score per V-J combination was defined as the ratio of F50 clonal expansion to chaos observed in the TCRdist matrix. Welch's t-statistics and random forest were used to reduce features to over ten V-J combinations, which were fed into a naive Bayes classifier. The Morisita-Horn index was used to measure how similar the thyroid and blood repertoires were. The public reads were quality trimmed at Q25 with fastp and then assembled into clones with MiXCR by TCRdb, keeping productive beta chains. Identical CDR3 protein sequences are pooled into one entry, listed with their most common genes and DNA. TCRdb's processing, not the authors' own work, is the source of the V and J calls. In all, the sample holds about 370,000 distinct CDR3 sequences, and about 18% of those were seen once. 2% to 3% of the sample comes from the top ten.

As regards this clonotype: It lacks a known antigen. Base qualities are not provided; no much larger clone lies one nucleotide away.

General study outcomes and caveats: Ophthalmopathy was separated from stable hyperthyroidism by the 13-signature model with about 88% sensitivity and 81% to 84% specificity in cross-validation and with 80%/75% in the test set. No statistical method was used to predetermine the sample size, and group allocation was not hidden from the investigators. Most expanded thyroid clonotypes with frequency above 0.001 were also detected in blood, suggesting blood repertoires may reflect the thyroid immune response. In validation, the model predicted ophthalmopathy progression with nearly 71% sensitivity and roughly 72% specificity; some twelve predicted patients were CT-confirmed with GO in a median of approximately six months.

The sequence came from an adult woman with stable Graves' hyperthyroidism. Rearrangement joined TRBV19 to TRBJ1-2; no confident D gene assignment can be made. The sequencing sample was made of peripheral blood. The DNA sequence is as follows: TGTGCCGCTAATTCCCGATATGGCTACACCTTC. Translated, it gives CAANSRYGYTF.